Listed here are 4 T cell receptor beta chains from one sample, sequenced in a study of radiation and T cells in renal cell carcinoma. Profiling relied on immunoSEQ multiplex PCR, and the TCRdb table lists in-frame clones only, not all of them. The data contain approximately 65,000 clones, over 65% of them seen just once; the ten biggest clones take up roughly 6.8%. The sample's time point: blood 4 weeks post-SBRT, at nephrectomy. Specified treatment: 15 Gy SBRT to primary tumor, nephrectomy 4 weeks later. Sequences were derived from blood, sampled from a patient whose treatment included radiotherapy and nephrectomy. Receptor source: a man aged 60 to 69 with renal cell carcinoma.

CDR3: CASSRDGSNQPQHF. The CDR3 DNA reads as TGTGCCAGCAGCAGGGACGGAAGCAATCAGCCCCAGCATTTT. The chain has TRBV5-4 and TRBJ1-5; D might be TRBD1 (5 bases). The CDR3 spans 14 residues. Germline lookup yields CDR1 SGHNT and CDR2 YYREEE (reference sequence). V lost 4 bases and J 1 base, leaving 9 bases between the germline ends. The full variable domain, in which reference TRBV5-4 and TRBJ1-5 provide the parts outside the CDR3, is ETGVTQSPTHLIKTRGQQVTLRCSSQSGHNTVSWYQQALGQGPQFIFQYYREEENGRGNFPPRFSGLQFPNYSSELNVNALELDDSALYLCASSRDGSNQPQHFGDGTRLSIL.

A single count supports this clone. The chain uses TRBV6-4 and TRBJ2-5, with D possibly being TRBD2 (5 bases). Germline CDR1 MRHNA, CDR2 SNTAGT. This CDR3 has 13 amino acids. Trimming removed 5 bases at V and 5 bases at J, with 12 bases between. The CDR3 nucleotides are TGTGCCAGCAGTAAGGACGGCGGGGAGACCCAGTACTTC. Its protein product is CASSKDGGETQYF.

The V and J genes are TRBV5-6 and TRBJ1-1, with D maybe TRBD1 (6 bases). CDR1 SGHDT and CDR2 YYEEEE come from the germline V gene. CDR3 length equals 13 residues. V lost 1 base and J 3 bases, leaving 7 bases between the germline ends. The CDR3, as DNA: TGTGCCAGCAGCTTGAGGGGGTACACTGAAGCTTTCTTT. Translating it yields CASSLRGYTEAFF. Filled out from reference TRBV5-6 and TRBJ1-1, the complete variable domain reads DAGVTQSPTHLIKTRGQQVTLRCSPKSGHDTVSWYQQALGQGPQFIFQYYEEEERQRGNFPDRFSGHQFPNYSSELNVNALLLGDSALYLCASSLRGYTEAFFGQGTRLTVV.

The CDR3 sequence: CASSESVGTSGKGGQETQYF. The CDR3 nucleotides are TGTGCCAGTAGTGAGTCAGTAGGGACTAGCGGGAAAGGGGGGCAAGAGACCCAGTACTTC. The gene calls are TRBV19 and TRBJ2-5; 13 bases are shared with TRBD2. CDR3 length: 20 residues. Germline CDR1 reads LNHDA; CDR2 reads SQIVND (reference sequence). With V trimmed by 5 bases and J by 2 bases, 17 bases remained unmatched.